This T cell receptor (beta chain) comes out of a study of beta chain features in type 1 diabetes. Study in general: Across the samples, roughly 98 million sorted cells were examined in total. The study, taken as a whole, reports: No resolution was reached here on whether HLA type influences TCRB rearrangement. Across all four CD4+ subsets, people with type 1 diabetes showed modestly shorter TCRB CDR3s.

This clone was seen a handful of times. No antigen is known for it. The entirety of the isolated RNA underwent reverse transcription, so expressed TCRB transcripts were sequenced. Average reads for naive, central memory and regulatory T cell samples were several million. The table came from immunoSEQ multiplex PCR; TCRdb's copy has only in-frame clones and leaves some out. In the table there are about 900,000 clones, 17% of which are singletons. Trimming shortened V by 2 bases and J by 5 bases, and 14 bases separated the two germline ends. Germline V gene lookup returns CDR1 SGDLS and CDR2 YYNGEE. The CDR3 runs 15 residues.

The clonotype originates from a woman between 18 and 29 years old in good health. Sequencing input: naive CD4+ T cells from blood. V gene TRBV9 combines with J gene TRBJ2-1; D is possibly TRBD2 (5 bases). The CDR3 region is CASSVASTGDNEQFF. CDR3 sequence (DNA): TGTGCCAGCAGCGTTGCTAGCACCGGGGACAATGAGCAGTTCTTC. The full variable domain, completed using reference TRBV9 and TRBJ2-1, is DSGVTQTPKHLITATGQRVTLRCSPRSGDLSVYWYQQSLDQGLQFLIQYYNGEERAKGNILERFSAQQFPDLHSELNLSSLELGDSALYFCASSVASTGDNEQFFGPGTRLTVL.